The 19 T cell receptor beta chains below all came from one sample that was sequenced in a study of response to subunit inactivated influenza vaccine listed by TCRdb under 2018. The library came from RT-PCR. The instrument was an Illumina HiSeq 2500. TCRdb cleaned the public reads at Q25 with fastp, built clones with MiXCR and kept in-frame beta chains. Rows merge per CDR3 protein into single entries with the most common DNA and genes. The table for this sample lists a few hundred thousand distinct CDR3 sequences; approximately 7.2% of them were counted only once. The ten biggest clones cover 10% to 15% of the sample. This material consisted of PBMCs from blood, taken around 25 months after vaccination. The receptor source for this set is a man aged 45-69 years who received an inactivated influenza vaccine. Donor details come from another sample of the same person, matched by shared clones.

This clonotype has a handful of counts. V usage is TRBV5-1 and J usage is TRBJ1-4; TRBD1 matches 9 bases. Germline CDR1 reads SGHRS; CDR2 reads YFSETQ. J was trimmed by 5 bases and V by 4 bases; bases with no gene match: 3. The CDR3 totals 14 residues. The CDR3 bases are TGCGCCAGCAGCGGGGGGACAGGGAATGAAAAACTGTTTTTT. Protein product: CASSGGTGNEKLFF.

This chain connects TRBV28 to TRBJ2-7, with TRBD1 matching over 11 bases. V was clipped by 6 bases and J by 5 bases; unmatched bases: 12. The CDR3 is 16 residues long. Germline V CDR1 and CDR2: MDHEN, SYDVKM. The CDR3, as DNA: TGTGCCAGCAGCCCGCGCGGACAGGGGGCGTCCCACGAGCAGTACTTC. Encoded protein: CASSPRGQGASHEQYF. Together with reference TRBV28 and TRBJ2-7, the CDR3 gives the full variable domain: DVKVTQSSRYLVKRTGEKVFLECVQDMDHENMFWYRQDPGLGLRLIYFSYDVKMKEKGDIPEGYSVSREKKERFSLILESASTNQTSMYLCASSPRGQGASHEQYFGPGTRLTVT.

CDR3 DNA: TGTGCCAGCAGCTTTACCGGGCGGATCAATGAGCAGTTCTTC. This encodes CASSFTGRINEQFF. This chain uses TRBV5-8 with TRBJ2-1; D unresolved. Germline V lookup: CDR1 SGHTS, CDR2 YDEGEE. The ends were cut back, 2 bases at V and 6 bases at J, with 12 bases in the middle. The CDR3 extends over 14 amino acids.

This clonotype has a count of ten or more. V gene TRBV27 combines with J gene TRBJ2-1; 13 nucleotides line up with TRBD2. This CDR3 has 13 residues. V shed 8 bases, J shed 10 bases, and the junction held 5 bases outside the gene matches. CDR1 and CDR2 from the germline V gene are MNHEY and SMNVEV (reference sequence). The CDR3 region is CASGLAGVLEQFF. The CDR3 DNA sequence: TGTGCCAGCGGACTAGCGGGAGTGCTCGAGCAGTTCTTC.

This clonotype was picked up many times. J is TRBJ2-1 and V is TRBV15; D assignment may be TRBD1 or TRBD2 (5 bases each). Germline CDR1 and CDR2: LNHNV and YYDKDF (reference sequence). This CDR3 spans 12 amino acids. V lost 5 bases and J 9 bases, leaving 11 bases between the germline ends. This chain's CDR3 is CATSHPGGEQFF. CDR3 sequence (DNA): TGTGCCACCAGCCACCCTGGGGGTGAGCAGTTCTTC.

V and J are TRBV27 and TRBJ2-3; D is uncertain. CDR3 length: 12 residues. Germline V gene sequence: CDR1 MNHEY, CDR2 SMNVEV (reference sequence). Trimming removed 10 bases at V and 2 bases at J, with 10 bases between. The CDR3 nucleotides are TGTGCCACGGCGGAACCCACAGATACGCAGTATTTT. Protein: CATAEPTDTQYF.

In this sample, this clonotype turned up many times. This chain uses TRBV7-9 with TRBJ1-1; D is uncertain. Germline-derived CDR1 and CDR2 are SEHNR and FQNEAQ (reference sequence). The CDR3 contains 15 residues. V shed 5 bases and J shed 6 bases, with 19 bases lying between them. CDR3 in amino acids: CASSHFGGRLAEAFF. The CDR3 DNA reads as TGTGCCAGCAGCCACTTTGGCGGGCGTTTGGCTGAAGCTTTCTTT.

In this sample, this clonotype turned up many times. The chain is built from TRBV6-2 or TRBV6-3 and TRBJ2-2; 7 nucleotides agree with TRBD1. J was trimmed by 4 bases and V by 5 bases; bases with no gene match: 1. In germline, CDR1 is MNHEY, CDR2 SVGEGT. This CDR3 has 13 amino acids. CDR3 nucleotide sequence: TGTGCCAGCAGTAGGGACAGCACCGGGGAGCTGTTTTTT. Amino acid sequence: CASSRDSTGELFF.

This clonotype was picked up many times. The J gene is TRBJ1-1, the V gene TRBV4-1; D possibly corresponds to TRBD1 (5 bases). Trimming removed 0 bases at V and 8 bases at J, with 10 bases between. CDR3 size: 13 residues. Per the germline V gene, CDR1 is MGHRA and CDR2 is YSYEKL. The CDR3 DNA is TGCGCCAGCAGCCAAGACGGTCGGGGGGAAGCTTTCTTT. Residues: CASSQDGRGEAFF.

The rearrangement uses TRBV7-3 and TRBJ2-7; D assignment may be TRBD1 or TRBD2 (5 bases each). This CDR3 is 13 amino acids long. Germline V gene sequence: CDR1 SGHTA, CDR2 FQGTGA. The V end lost 5 bases, the J end lost 0 bases, and 8 bases lay between the germline ends. Here the CDR3 DNA reads TGTGCCAGCAGCGCCGGGGCCTCCTACGAGCAGTACTTC. Its translation is CASSAGASYEQYF.

This clonotype was detected only a few times. The chain employs TRBV3-1 and TRBJ1-2; D gene uncertain. The ends were cut back, 4 bases at V and 8 bases at J, with 17 bases in the middle. The germline V gene encodes CDR1 LGHDT and CDR2 YNNKEL (reference sequence). This CDR3 region has 14 residues. The CDR3 DNA reads TGTGCCAGCAGCCCCCCCGACGTGGGCCGAGGCTACACCTTC. The encoded protein is CASSPPDVGRGYTF.

The rearrangement joins TRBV29-1 to TRBJ2-7, with a possible D match to TRBD2 (7 bases). The germline V and J ends were trimmed by 5 bases and 7 bases, with 12 bases remaining between them. The CDR3 is 11 residues long. CDR1 is SQVTM and CDR2 is ANQGSEA in the germline V gene. The CDR3 sequence: CSVFGGLEQYF. The CDR3 region has the DNA TGCAGCGTTTTCGGGGGGCTTGAGCAGTACTTC.

This chain joins TRBV5-1 and TRBJ1-2, with D tentatively TRBD1 (6 bases). This CDR3 is 14 amino acids long. Trimming cost V 0 bases and J 6 bases, with 12 bases left between them. The germline V gene has CDR1 SGHRS and CDR2 YFSETQ. Here the CDR3 DNA reads TGCGCCAGCAGCTTGGCCGGCAGGGGAAATGGCTACACCTTC. Translated, it gives CASSLAGRGNGYTF.

This clonotype was seen only a few times. The rearrangement joins TRBV24-1 to TRBJ2-2; 7 bases are a match to TRBD2. The CDR3 has 15 amino acids. Germline CDR1 and CDR2: KGHDR and SFDVKD. V trimming: 2 bases; J trimming: 5 bases; junction bases outside the gene matches: 4. The CDR3 sequence: CATSDWGGVTGELFF. The CDR3 coding sequence is TGTGCCACCAGTGATTGGGGGGGAGTAACCGGGGAGCTGTTTTTT.

This clonotype has at least ten counts. The J gene is TRBJ1-2, the V gene TRBV4-1; D not resolved. Between the trimmed V and J ends, which lost 0 bases and 4 bases, there was a span of 12 bases. The CDR3 is 15 residues long. Germline CDR1 reads MGHRA; CDR2 reads YSYEKL. CDR3 sequence (DNA): TGCGCCAGCAGCCAAGATGGGTCCGCAGCCTATGGCTACACCTTC. The encoded protein is CASSQDGSAAYGYTF.

This clonotype has at least ten counts. The chain combines TRBV4-3 with TRBJ2-3; D is unclear. V shed 3 bases and J shed 6 bases, with 16 bases lying between them. The CDR3 has 15 amino acids. Germline CDR1 reads LGHNA; CDR2 reads YSLEER. CDR3 sequence (DNA): TGCGCCAGCAGCCATCGCCCCGGAGCGAGGGATACGCAGTATTTT. The encoded protein is CASSHRPGARDTQYF.

In this sample, this clonotype turned up a few times. J is TRBJ2-2 and V is TRBV12-3 or TRBV12-4; a possible D gene is TRBD2 (6 bases). The CDR3 is 18 amino acids. V shed 4 bases and J shed 7 bases, with 25 bases lying between them. The CDR3 region has the DNA TGTGCCAGCAGTTATTGGGGCGGGACGCTAGGAAGGGGCGGGGAGCTGTTTTTT. It specifies CASSYWGGTLGRGGELFF.

V usage is TRBV23-1 and J usage is TRBJ2-1; 7 nucleotides align to TRBD1. TRBV23-1 is placed among ORFs of uncertain function. The CDR3 runs to 12 residues. Losses at the gene ends were 1 base for V and 16 bases for J; bases not matched to a gene: 7. CDR3 in DNA: TGCGCCAGCAGTCAATGGAAGACAGGGTTCTTCTTC. Protein: CASSQWKTGFFF.

This clonotype was seen ten or more times. The chain has TRBV4-3 and TRBJ2-3; D is tentatively TRBD1 or TRBD2 (5 bases each). The CDR3 spans 16 residues. With 5 bases removed from V and 1 base from J, the gap between germline ends came to 16 bases. Per germline, CDR1 LGHNA and CDR2 YSLEER. This CDR3 reads CASSFVRDPRTDTQYF. For the CDR3, the DNA is TGCGCCAGCAGCTTCGTCCGGGACCCGCGCACAGATACGCAGTATTTT.